The next 13 T cell receptor beta chains were all read from a single sample in a study. A single record per CDR3 protein comes from TCRdb applying MiXCR to the 5' RACE reads. The table has about 34,000 distinct CDR3 sequences, approximately 24% seen once; the top ten hold around 3.5%. Sequenced input: naive CD4+ T cells sorted from a lymph node. Subset given: naive CD4+ T cells, CD4+CD45RA+CD25-. The receptors shown here come from a female donor with breast cancer.

This clonotype has only a few counts. The genes are TRBV20-1 and TRBJ2-1; D is unclear. V lost 6 bases to trimming and J lost 5 bases, with 14 bases between them. This CDR3 spans 13 amino acids. CDR1 is DFQATT, CDR2 SNEGSKA, per germline (reference sequence). For the CDR3, the DNA is TGCAGTGCAAGCCTCCGGGCCGACAATGAGCAGTTCTTC. It codes for CSASLRADNEQFF.

This clonotype has just one count. This sequence may be a read error, since a much larger clone differs from it by one base. The chain couples TRBV7-3 to TRBJ1-4, with 8 bases aligning to TRBD1. Germline CDR1 reads SGHTA; CDR2 reads FQGTGA. The CDR3 extends over 19 amino acids. Losses at the gene ends were 5 bases for V and 5 bases for J; bases not matched to a gene: 19. CDR3 in DNA: TGTGCCAGCAGCATCGGGGCAGGGGGCGCGGGAGCCAAAAATGAAAAACTGTTTTTT. It encodes CASSIGAGGAGAKNEKLFF.

Details on this clonotype: Possible read error: a much larger clone is one base away. The CDR3 coding sequence is TGCGCCAACAGCCAACTGGATTTAGTTTCCTTCGGGGAGCTGTTTTTT. It yields the protein CANSQLDLVSFGELFF. This rearrangement joins TRBV4-1 to TRBJ2-2; D gene uncertain. This CDR3 is 16 amino acids long. Looked up from germline, CDR1 is MGHRA and CDR2 is YSYEKL.

The table lists this clonotype with a few counts. This chain uses TRBV5-1 with TRBJ2-1; D remains ambiguous. V shed 0 bases and J shed 6 bases, with 16 bases lying between them. The V gene's germline CDR1 is SGHRS and CDR2 YFSETQ. The CDR3 length is 16 residues. The CDR3 nucleotides are TGCGCCAGCAGCTTGGAATGGGGTGGCACCAGCAATGAGCAGTTCTTC. Amino acid sequence: CASSLEWGGTSNEQFF.

This clonotype came up many times. This chain links TRBV28 with TRBJ2-1, with D possibly matching TRBD1 (5 bases). Trimming shortened V by 8 bases and J by 7 bases, and 21 bases separated the two germline ends. The CDR3 is 15 residues long. Germline V CDR1 and CDR2: MDHEN, SYDVKM. The CDR3 region has the DNA TGTGCCAGCCTTACCCAGGGCAGTCAGGGTAATGAGCAGTTCTTC. This codes for CASLTQGSQGNEQFF. The full variable domain, its missing parts supplied by reference TRBV28 and TRBJ2-1, is DVKVTQSSRYLVKRTGEKVFLECVQDMDHENMFWYRQDPGLGLRLIYFSYDVKMKEKGDIPEGYSVSREKKERFSLILESASTNQTSMYLCASLTQGSQGNEQFFGPGTRLTVL.

This clonotype was seen only a few times. The V and J genes are TRBV5-1 and TRBJ1-5; TRBD1 might be the D (6 bases). Per germline, CDR1 SGHRS and CDR2 YFSETQ. The length of the CDR3 is 14 residues. V lost 4 bases and J 6 bases, leaving 14 bases between the germline ends. The CDR3 nucleotides are TGCGCCAGCAGCAGGGGCGGGGGCAGTCAGCCCCAGCATTTT. Amino acid sequence: CASSRGGGSQPQHF.

This clonotype has more than one count but fewer than ten. The chain joins TRBV5-5 to TRBJ2-7, with no clear D. There are 15 residues in the CDR3. The V gene's germline CDR1 is SGHKS and CDR2 YYEKEE (reference sequence). V lost 1 base to trimming and J lost 0 bases, with 11 bases between them. This chain's CDR3 is CASSLSGVYSYEQYF. DNA of the CDR3: TGTGCCAGCAGCTTGTCTGGGGTTTACTCCTACGAGCAGTACTTC. The whole variable domain, remainder taken from reference TRBV5-5 and TRBJ2-7, is DAGVTQSPTHLIKTRGQQVTLRCSPISGHKSVSWYQQVLGQGPQFIFQYYEKEERGRGNFPDRFSARQFPNYSSELNVNALLLGDSALYLCASSLSGVYSYEQYFGPGTRLTVT.

This clonotype was observed a handful of times. The genes are TRBV5-6 and TRBJ2-1; 9 positions agree with TRBD2. This CDR3 has 17 amino acids. After removal of 0 bases from V and 7 bases from J, the junction contained 11 bases not matched to a gene. The germline gives CDR1 SGHDT, CDR2 YYEEEE. The CDR3 bases are TGTGCCAGCAGCTTGGCCGTAGTAGCGGGGGAGAATAATGAGCAGTTCTTC. Translation gives CASSLAVVAGENNEQFF.

As concerns this clonotype: A much larger clone is a single base away; this may be a read error. V gene TRBV6-2 or TRBV6-3 combines with J gene TRBJ2-2; no clear D. V was clipped by 5 bases and J by 7 bases, with 11 bases between them. This CDR3 region has 13 residues. The germline V gene encodes CDR1 MNHEY and CDR2 SVGEGT. This CDR3 reads CASSLHIGGELFF. In DNA, the CDR3 is TGTGCCAGCAGTCTCCACATAGGCGGGGAGCTGTTTTTT.

This clonotype was found once. V and J are TRBV12-3 or TRBV12-4 and TRBJ2-5; TRBD2 matches 9 bases. V gave up 7 bases and J gave up 5 bases; unmatched junction bases: 11. CDR3 length equals 15 residues. CDR3: CASTLSGGGRETQYF. The CDR3 DNA is TGTGCCAGCACCCTTAGCGGGGGTGGCCGGGAGACCCAGTACTTC.

The chain links TRBV6-5 to TRBJ2-7, with a tentative D call TRBD2 (6 bases). This CDR3 contains 13 residues. V shed 2 bases and J shed 3 bases, with 8 bases lying between them. In germline, CDR1 is MNHEY, CDR2 SVGAGI. The CDR3 DNA reads TGTGCCAGCAGTTACGTGGAGGGCTACGAGCAGTACTTC. Translation: CASSYVEGYEQYF.

This chain connects TRBV20-1 to TRBJ2-2; D remains unclear. The V end was cut by 3 bases, the J end by 3 bases, with 17 bases between. There are 16 residues in the CDR3. Germline V gives CDR1 DFQATT, CDR2 SNEGSKA (reference sequence). The CDR3 region is CSASPESLIDTGELFF. The DNA for the CDR3 is TGCAGTGCTAGCCCGGAAAGTCTTATAGACACCGGGGAGCTGTTTTTT.

This clonotype has just a few counts. V and J are TRBV7-8 and TRBJ2-6; D remains unclear. V was cut by 3 bases and J by 0 bases, with 6 bases left in between. The germline CDR1 and CDR2 sequences are SGHVS and FQNEAQ. There are 15 residues in the CDR3. CDR3 protein: CASSFFFSGANVLTF. CDR3 DNA: TGTGCCAGCAGCTTCTTTTTCTCTGGGGCCAACGTCCTGACTTTC.